This T cell receptor (beta chain) is from a study of blood T cells in healthy people across ages (dated by TCRdb to the mid-2010s). For context, the study as a whole: In model experiments, roughly one uniquely barcoded TCR beta cDNA molecule per two T cells was captured by template switching. To track age-related changes in TCR beta repertoire diversity, the study relied on deep sequencing normalized with unique cDNA molecular identifiers. Two additional independent replicas of 1 million unique cDNA reads from the same blood draw were analyzed for two donors (one aged 18 to 30 and one aged 80 or older). Four age groups were formed from the donors: young (average about 17 years), middle-aged (approximately 41), aged (roughly 58) and long-lived (approximately 78). To avoid experimental bias, donors of different ages were spread randomly across the sequencing lanes. Paper-wide results and their limitations: Because donor CMV infection status was unknown, age-related changes in expanded clonotypes were potentially confounded. Compared with the aged group, the long-lived group had more naive CD4+ T cells, fewer expanded clones and increased TCR diversity, suggesting age selection. As age increased, observed TCR beta diversity per million T cells dropped in a roughly linear way, and a significant reduction was already evident by age about 40. Bulk unsorted PBMC profiling prevented conclusive comparison of naive and antigen-experienced compartments. There was a strong correlation between observed TCR beta diversity and the percentage of naive T cells measured by flow cytometry. Estimates of total diversity based on one million sequenced T cells were regarded as lower bounds and as underestimates.

Donors were a few dozen systemically healthy Caucasian individuals from Russia aged 6 to 90 years. Roughly 10 milliliters of peripheral blood were drawn from each donor into EDTA-treated Vacutainer tubes. Ficoll-Paque density-gradient centrifugation was used to isolate PBMCs, with at least 7 million per sample. Total RNA was extracted from PBMCs with Trizol reagent, with at least 5.5 micrograms obtained per sample. For every donor, flow cytometry on a PBMC aliquot measured the percentage of naive CD45RAhigh/CD27high T cells. Turning to this clonotype: Its cognate antigen has yet to be identified. No qualities accompany the bases; no much larger clone lies one base away.

The receptor library was made with 5' RACE. The instrument given in TCRdb is Illumina HiSeq 2500. A second roughly 6 to 12 cycle PCR used a sample-barcoded 5' primer and a J-beta primer mix. A unique molecular identifier was introduced onto each TCR beta cDNA molecule by a template-switch 5' adaptor carrying 12 random nucleotides. Each sample yielded at least 2.5 million CDR3-containing paired-end reads. First-strand cDNA synthesis was performed from all RNA using the Mint cDNA synthesis kit, with priming by a TRBC-specific oligonucleotide. Following uracil-DNA glycosylase treatment, a first 18-cycle PCR with universal primers M1SS and BC2_uni_R was performed on all cDNA. The paper's data handling went like this. Each sample was normalized by randomly selecting 1 million high-quality reads, each carrying a distinct molecular identifier. Reads with shared molecular identifiers were discarded instead of being binned into consensus sequences. MiTCR, set to a Q25 quality threshold and the strictest error-elimination algorithm, was used for CDR3 identification, clonotype clustering and error correction. A nonparametric unseen species model using Euler transformation provided a lower-bound estimate of total TCR beta diversity. Through fastp at Q25 and MiXCR, TCRdb rebuilt clones from the public reads, retaining in-frame beta chains. One record per CDR3 amino acid sequence lists the most common genes and DNA. What appears here as the V and J calls and clone size reflects TCRdb's work, not the paper's. This sample holds about 640,000 distinct CDR3 sequences; under 65% were observed only once. The biggest ten clones account for 30% to 40% of the sample.

At the junction V is shortened by 4 bases and J by 5 bases, with 11 bases in between. The CDR3 sequence holds 14 residues, the cysteine and phenylalanine included. CDR3 DNA only is kept here, 42 bases in frame from base 1. The germline V gene supplies CDR1 LGHNT and CDR2 FRNRAP. The receptor comes from a man between 60 and 70 years old in good health. The rearrangement combines TRBV12-5 with TRBJ2-2; perhaps TRBD1 is the D gene, with 6 bases matching. The sample taken for sequencing was blood. The DNA sequence is TGTGCTAGTGGTTCCAATACAGGGACCGGGGAGCTGTTTTTT. This sequence encodes CASGSNTGTGELFF.